Presented here are 19 T cell receptor beta chains from one specimen sequenced in a study of blood T cell repertoires in COVID-19. Assay: immunoSEQ multiplex PCR; the TCRdb copy retains only in-frame clones and omits some. The profile shows fewer than 300,000 clones, roughly 85% of them singletons. Specimen: peripheral blood. The receptors originated from a man in his fifties with active or convalescent COVID-19.

V and J are TRBV7-3 and TRBJ2-2; D possibly corresponds to TRBD2 (5 bases). Trimming shortened V by 5 bases and J by 6 bases, and 13 bases separated the two germline ends. The germline CDR1 and CDR2 sequences are SGHTA and FQGTGA. The CDR3 covers 14 residues. CDR3 protein: CASSPMAGAGELFF. CDR3 nucleotides: TGTGCCAGCAGCCCCATGGCCGGGGCCGGGGAGCTGTTTTTT.

The J gene is TRBJ1-1, the V gene TRBV7-2; no firm D call. Germline V CDR1 and CDR2: SGHTA, FQGNSA. V lost 5 bases and J lost 0, with 10 bases in between. The CDR3 extends over 14 amino acids. This CDR3 is CASSPVRMNTEAFF. For the CDR3, the DNA is TGTGCCAGCAGCCCAGTCCGAATGAACACTGAAGCTTTCTTT.

This clone appeared once. The rearrangement joins TRBV4-1 to TRBJ2-7; D unclear. Germline V gives CDR1 MGHRA, CDR2 YSYEKL. Between the trimmed V and J ends, which lost 0 bases and 6 bases, there was a span of 12 bases. The CDR3 contains 14 residues. The chain's CDR3 is CASSQEGPTGEQYF. The CDR3 DNA is TGCGCCAGCAGCCAAGAAGGCCCAACGGGCGAGCAGTACTTC.

This clone has more than one count but fewer than ten. The V call is TRBV19, the J call TRBJ1-2; 10 bases are shared with TRBD1. The V segment lost 4 bases and the J segment 11 bases; nucleotides outside the gene matches: 19. The germline V gene has CDR1 LNHDA and CDR2 SQIVND (reference sequence). This CDR3 has 17 amino acids. This CDR3 is CASSSFNRDRGPGRYTF. In DNA, the CDR3 is TGTGCCAGTAGTAGTTTCAACCGGGACAGGGGACCTGGAAGGTACACCTTC.

This clone was picked up a small number of times. The CDR3 sequence is CASSPRGLSSYEQYF. CDR3 DNA: TGTGCCAGCTCACCACGAGGTCTTAGCTCCTACGAGCAGTACTTC. This chain connects TRBV18 to TRBJ2-7; no clear D gene. V gave up 1 base and J gave up 0 bases, with 10 bases separating them. CDR3 length: 15 residues. Looked up from germline, CDR1 is KGHSH and CDR2 is LQKENI.

In this sample, this clone turned up a few times. The V and J genes are TRBV6-2 or TRBV6-3 and TRBJ2-7, with 7 bases that match TRBD1. The V and J ends lost 2 bases and 2 bases, in that order; junction bases with no gene match: 12. Germline values: CDR1 MNHEY, CDR2 SVGEGT. The CDR3 contains 17 residues. CDR3 coding DNA: TGTGCCAGCAGTTACCCATTTCGACAGGGCTGGACCTACGAGCAGTACTTC. It is translated as CASSYPFRQGWTYEQYF.

The chain has TRBV10-1 and TRBJ2-3; D perhaps matches TRBD2 (6 bases). Trimming cost V 2 bases and J 6 bases, with 6 bases left between them. CDR1 and CDR2 (germline): WNHNN, SYGVQD (reference sequence). The CDR3 extends over 12 amino acids. The CDR3 loop reads CASSEGGDTQYF. The CDR3 DNA reads as TGCGCCAGCAGTGAGGGGGGGGATACGCAGTATTTT.

The J gene is TRBJ2-3, the V gene TRBV19; a possible D gene is TRBD2 (7 bases). Between the trimmed V and J ends, which lost 5 bases and 8 bases, there was a span of 14 bases. The CDR3 spans 13 residues. Germline V gene lookup returns CDR1 LNHDA and CDR2 SQIVND (reference sequence). CDR3 in amino acids: CASSPEGGVTQYF. CDR3 nucleotide sequence: TGTGCCAGTAGTCCGGAAGGGGGGGTTACGCAGTATTTT.

Worth noting for this clone: This sample also contains other DNA sequences that code for the same CDR3. This chain links TRBV5-1 with TRBJ2-1; D is possibly TRBD2 (5 bases). The germline gives CDR1 SGHRS, CDR2 YFSETQ. Trimming left V 5 bases short and J 9 bases short, with 9 bases between. The CDR3 length is 11 residues. CDR3 DNA sequence: TGCGCCAGCAGTCTACGGGGTGAGCAGTTCTTC. This gives the protein CASSLRGEQFF.

V is TRBV2 and J is TRBJ2-1; 7 bases map to TRBD2. CDR1 is SNHLY, CDR2 FYNNEI, per germline. The CDR3 spans 16 residues. V shed 6 bases and J 4 bases; nucleotides not matched to a gene: 12. The CDR3 spells CASSELAPGGYNEQFF. CDR3 nucleotides: TGTGCCAGCAGCGAGCTAGCCCCGGGGGGTTACAATGAGCAGTTCTTC.

The rearrangement joins TRBV5-1 to TRBJ2-3; the match to TRBD2 covers 9 bases. Germline-derived CDR1 and CDR2 are SGHRS and YFSETQ. The length of the CDR3 is 15 residues. The junction had 6 bases not matched to a gene; V was cut back by 1 base and J by 6 bases. This CDR3 reads CASSLLSGRPDTQYF. In DNA form, the CDR3 reads TGCGCCAGCAGCTTGCTTAGCGGGAGACCCGATACGCAGTATTTT. Complete variable domain (other parts from reference TRBV5-1 and TRBJ2-3): KAGVTQTPRYLIKTRGQQVTLSCSPISGHRSVSWYQQTPGQGLQFLFEYFSETQRNKGNFPGRFSGRQFSNSRSEMNVSTLELGDSALYLCASSLLSGRPDTQYFGPGTRLTVL.

This chain joins TRBV18 and TRBJ1-2, with 7 bases aligning to TRBD1. The V gene's germline CDR1 is KGHSH and CDR2 LQKENI. The V and J ends lost 2 bases and 0 bases, in that order; junction bases with no gene match: 6. The CDR3 spans 16 residues. CDR3: CASSPGQQGPNYGYTF. CDR3 nucleotides: TGTGCCAGCTCACCAGGTCAACAGGGGCCTAACTATGGCTACACCTTC.

The chain couples TRBV3-1 (or the pseudogene TRBV3-2) to TRBJ2-2; 7 positions match TRBD1. V gave up 4 bases and J gave up 2 bases; unmatched junction bases: 7. The CDR3 contains 16 residues. Germline lookup yields CDR1 LGHDT and CDR2 YNNKEL (reference sequence). CDR3 in amino acids: CASSPSDRINTGELFF. The CDR3 DNA reads TGTGCCAGCAGCCCATCGGACAGGATAAACACCGGGGAGCTGTTTTTT.

This clone has a handful of counts. The chain carries TRBV12-3 or TRBV12-4 and TRBJ1-2, with D possibly matching TRBD1 (6 bases). V was trimmed by 5 bases and J by 4 bases, leaving 11 bases between them. This CDR3 is built from 13 residues. In DNA, the CDR3 is TGTGCCAGCAGTCCAGGGGCCCCCTATGGCTACACCTTC. It yields the protein CASSPGAPYGYTF.

V and J are TRBV28 and TRBJ2-5; 8 positions agree with TRBD2. The CDR3 runs 19 residues. From germline, CDR1 is MDHEN and CDR2 SYDVKM. V lost 6 bases, J lost 5 bases, and 23 bases stayed unmatched. The CDR3 sequence: CASSIGLAGPGLRLETQYF. The CDR3 bases are TGTGCCAGCAGCATAGGACTAGCCGGGCCGGGGCTTAGATTGGAGACCCAGTACTTC. The entire variable domain, with the rest obtained from reference TRBV28 and TRBJ2-5, is as follows: DVKVTQSSRYLVKRTGEKVFLECVQDMDHENMFWYRQDPGLGLRLIYFSYDVKMKEKGDIPEGYSVSREKKERFSLILESASTNQTSMYLCASSIGLAGPGLRLETQYFGPGTRLLVL.

The CDR3 loop reads CASSIGQGARNTEAFF. The CDR3 DNA follows: TGTGCCAGTAGTATTGGGCAGGGGGCGCGGAACACTGAAGCTTTCTTT. The genes are TRBV19 and TRBJ1-1, with TRBD1 matching 8 bases. With 3 bases clipped from V and 1 base from J, the junction kept 7 bases outside the gene matches. This CDR3 has 16 amino acids. CDR1 is LNHDA and CDR2 is SQIVND in the germline V gene (reference sequence).

The count of this clone is one. This chain joins TRBV27 and TRBJ1-1, with D possibly matching TRBD1 (6 bases). Germline CDR1 and CDR2: MNHEY and SMNVEV (reference sequence). Trimming took off 5 bases at V and 6 bases at J, with 22 bases between the two ends. The CDR3 covers 16 residues. The CDR3 sequence is CASSNRVMGFHAEAFF. The CDR3, as DNA: TGTGCCAGCAGTAACAGGGTTATGGGATTCCACGCTGAAGCTTTCTTT.

V and J are TRBV6-4 and TRBJ2-3, with 16 positions matching TRBD2. CDR1 and CDR2 from the germline V gene are MRHNA and SNTAGT. This CDR3 contains 19 residues. V lost 8 bases and J lost 8; bases outside the gene matches: 19. As DNA, the CDR3 is TGTGCCAGCCACGCCCCGGGACTAGCGGGAGGGCGGACCTGGGGTACGCAGTATTTT. Encoded protein: CASHAPGLAGGRTWGTQYF.

The rearrangement links TRBV3-1 (or the pseudogene TRBV3-2) to TRBJ2-2, with 9 bases that match TRBD2. This CDR3 is built from 15 residues. V shed 7 bases, J shed 5 bases, and the junction held 8 bases outside the gene matches. The germline gives CDR1 LGHDT, CDR2 YNNKEL (reference sequence). CDR3 sequence (DNA): TGTGCCAGCAAATCGGGTAGCGGGAGTACCGGGGAGCTGTTTTTT. Its translation is CASKSGSGSTGELFF.